These 20 T cell receptor beta chains were sequenced from one sample in a study of CD8+CD57+ T cells in acquired aplastic anemia. TCR beta VDJ and CDR3 were profiled, and genomic DNA was the template. One entry per CDR3 protein results from TCRdb running MiXCR on the reads. The sample lists some 170,000 distinct CDR3 sequences, approximately 40% occurring once. The specimen was sorted CD4+, CD8+, or CD8+CD57+ T cells (not recorded which) from PBMCs. These receptor sequences come from a human donor in good health.

This clonotype was recorded at least ten times. The V and J genes are TRBV12-3 or TRBV12-4 and TRBJ1-6; D may be TRBD1 (6 bases). Trimming cost V 6 bases and J 13 bases, with 19 bases left between them. The CDR3 extends over 14 amino acids. CDR3 protein: CASSPGQPIYPLHF. The CDR3 nucleotides are TGTGCCAGCAGCCCAGGACAGCCCATTTATCCCCTCCACTTT.

This clonotype was seen only a few times. The chain couples TRBV20-1 to TRBJ2-7, with 11 bases aligning to TRBD2. This CDR3 region has 14 residues. V was pared by 4 bases and J by 2 bases, with 4 bases of the junction left unmatched. CDR1 is DFQATT and CDR2 is SNEGSKA in the germline V gene (reference sequence). The CDR3 loop is CSAISGGATYEQYF. The DNA for the CDR3 is TGCAGTGCTATTAGCGGGGGGGCAACCTACGAGCAGTACTTC.

At least ten counts were recorded for this clonotype. Here the CDR3 reads CASSRSGSSYNEQFF. The DNA of the CDR3 is TGTGCCAGCAGCCGTAGCGGGAGTTCCTACAATGAGCAGTTCTTC. The V and J genes are TRBV7-6 and TRBJ2-1; 9 nucleotides match TRBD2. CDR3 length: 15 residues. V gave up 5 bases and J gave up 1 base; unmatched junction bases: 3. Germline assignment: CDR1 SGHVS and CDR2 FNYEAQ.

The chain links TRBV18 to TRBJ1-1, with 7 bases matching TRBD1. The germline gives CDR1 KGHSH, CDR2 LQKENI. Trimming cost V 3 bases and J 9 bases; bases outside gene matches: 10. The length of the CDR3 is 14 residues. CDR3 sequence reads: CASSPEEAGGKAFF. The CDR3 coding sequence is TGTGCCAGCTCACCCGAGGAGGCAGGGGGTAAAGCTTTCTTT.

This sequence joins TRBV12-1 and TRBJ1-1. TRBV12-1 is a listed pseudogene. The CDR3 totals 13 residues. CDR3 DNA sequence: TGTGCCAGCAGCAGGCACGAGAACACTGAAGCTTTCTTT. Protein: CASSRHENTEAFF.

J is TRBJ2-3 and V is TRBV20-1; no definite D call. The ends were cut back, 1 base at V and 1 base at J, with 12 bases in the middle. The CDR3 has 15 amino acids. The germline gives CDR1 DFQATT, CDR2 SNEGSKA (reference sequence). The CDR3 sequence: CSARVRRKGTDTQYF. Written as DNA, the CDR3 is TGCAGTGCTAGAGTTCGTCGTAAGGGCACAGATACGCAGTATTTT.

The chain uses TRBV10-3 and TRBJ2-5, with a tentative D call TRBD1 (5 bases). The CDR3 has 14 amino acids. V was shortened by 0 bases and J by 4 bases, with 9 bases between the two germline ends. CDR1 and CDR2 (germline): ENHRY, SYGVKD. This CDR3 is CAISESKGRETQYF. Written as DNA, the CDR3 is TGTGCCATCAGTGAGTCAAAGGGGCGAGAGACCCAGTACTTC.

This clonotype has at least ten counts. The chain employs TRBV7-3 and TRBJ2-7; D is unresolved. V lost 5 bases and J lost 0, with 11 bases in between. CDR3 size: 14 residues. Per the germline V gene, CDR1 is SGHTA and CDR2 is FQGTGA. CDR3 amino acids: CASSPTIGSYEQYF. The DNA for the CDR3 is TGTGCCAGCAGCCCCACAATTGGCTCCTACGAGCAGTACTTC.

This clonotype came up many times. The chain recombines TRBV2 with TRBJ2-1; 8 positions match TRBD2. The CDR3 runs to 16 residues. Germline V gene data show CDR1 as SNHLY and CDR2 as FYNNEI. The J segment lost 0 bases and the V segment lost 6 bases, leaving 7 bases of the junction unmatched. The CDR3 nucleotides are TGTGCCAGCAGAGGCACGGGGGGGATCTCCTACAATGAGCAGTTCTTC. It is translated as CASRGTGGISYNEQFF.

Ten or more counts support this clonotype. The gene calls are TRBV10-3 and TRBJ2-7; 7 bases agree with TRBD1. After removal of 6 bases from V and 0 bases from J, the junction contained 5 bases not matched to a gene. Germline loops: CDR1 ENHRY, CDR2 SYGVKD. This CDR3 is 14 amino acids long. The CDR3: CAIRRGTVSYEQYF. DNA of the CDR3: TGTGCCATCAGGAGAGGGACAGTCTCCTACGAGCAGTACTTC.

This clonotype was counted ten times or more. The genes are TRBV5-1 and TRBJ2-6; tentatively, D is TRBD1 or TRBD2 (5 bases each). Per germline, CDR1 SGHRS and CDR2 YFSETQ. The CDR3 extends over 16 amino acids. V dropped 4 bases and J dropped 4 bases, with 15 bases sitting between them. The CDR3 DNA reads TGCGCCAGCAGCCCGGGGACGGGGCGGGGGGCCAACGTCCTGACTTTC. Translation gives CASSPGTGRGANVLTF.

The J gene is TRBJ2-7, the V gene TRBV11-1, with 11 bases fitting TRBD2. V dropped 1 base and J dropped 3; count of bases not matched to a gene: 5. Germline-derived CDR1 and CDR2 are SGHAT and FQDESV (reference sequence). This CDR3 is built from 16 residues. The CDR3 loop reads CASSLEPGLAVYEQYF. The CDR3 DNA is TGTGCCAGCAGCTTAGAACCGGGACTAGCGGTCTACGAGCAGTACTTC.

In this sample, this clonotype turned up many times. The chain joins TRBV20-1 to TRBJ1-4; 9 bases map to TRBD1. The CDR3 totals 13 residues. Losses at the gene ends were 6 bases for V and 7 bases for J; bases not matched to a gene: 6. Germline-derived CDR1 and CDR2 are DFQATT and SNEGSKA (reference sequence). DNA for the CDR3: TGCAGTGCCACAGGGGGCGGGGGTGAAAAACTGTTTTTT. Protein: CSATGGGGEKLFF.

This clonotype came up many times. This chain links TRBV9 with TRBJ1-5; 7 nucleotides match TRBD1. V was pared by 0 bases and J by 0 bases, with 9 bases of the junction left unmatched. Germline lookup yields CDR1 SGDLS and CDR2 YYNGEE. CDR3 size: 18 residues. Written as DNA, the CDR3 is TGTGCCAGCAGCGTAGGAACAGGGGCCAGTTATAGCAATCAGCCCCAGCATTTT. As protein: CASSVGTGASYSNQPQHF.

This clonotype was found a few times. V gene TRBV25-1 combines with J gene TRBJ2-7, with 11 bases aligning to TRBD1. V gave up 5 bases and J gave up 4 bases; unmatched junction bases: 7. This CDR3 is built from 15 residues. Germline V CDR1 and CDR2: MGHDK, SYGVNS. CDR3: CASSPSRDRGYEQYF. CDR3 DNA sequence: TGTGCCAGCAGTCCGTCCCGGGACAGGGGGTACGAGCAGTACTTC.

The gene calls are TRBV29-1 and TRBJ2-3; perhaps TRBD2 as D (5 bases). Trimming shortened V by 7 bases and J by 0 bases, and 8 bases separated the two germline ends. The CDR3 covers 12 residues. CDR1 SQVTM and CDR2 ANQGSEA come from the germline V gene. The CDR3 DNA sequence: TGCAGCGGGACTTTCAGCACAGATACGCAGTATTTT. Its translation is CSGTFSTDTQYF.

Ten or more counts support this clonotype. V gene TRBV20-1 combines with J gene TRBJ2-7; D unresolved. The CDR3 covers 14 residues. In germline, CDR1 is DFQATT, CDR2 SNEGSKA (reference sequence). V lost 6 bases and J lost 4, with 19 bases in between. The CDR3: CSAPLEPPRYEQYF. CDR3 in DNA: TGCAGTGCGCCTTTAGAGCCTCCCCGATACGAGCAGTACTTC.

This clonotype appeared a few times. CDR3 in amino acids: CASSPGRHDEQYF. The CDR3 coding sequence is TGTGCCAGCAGCCCTGGACGCCACGACGAGCAGTACTTC. The chain has TRBV7-6 and TRBJ2-7; D unresolved. Germline loops: CDR1 SGHVS, CDR2 FNYEAQ. The V end was cut by 5 bases, the J end by 5 bases, with 13 bases between. This CDR3 is 13 amino acids long.

This clonotype was recorded many times. The chain employs TRBV5-1 and TRBJ1-2; weak D call: TRBD1 (6 bases). The CDR3 loop spans 13 amino acids. V lost 0 bases to trimming and J lost 7 bases, with 10 bases between them. Germline lookup yields CDR1 SGHRS and CDR2 YFSETQ. The CDR3 reads CASSLDQGSGYTF. CDR3 DNA sequence: TGCGCCAGCAGCTTGGACCAGGGGAGTGGCTACACCTTC.

This chain links TRBV7-6 with TRBJ1-6; D is possibly TRBD1 (5 bases). V was clipped by 4 bases and J by 9 bases, with 10 bases between them. CDR1 is SGHVS and CDR2 is FNYEAQ in the germline V gene. The CDR3 totals 13 residues. In DNA form, the CDR3 reads TGTGCCAGCAGCTACTCAGGGTCTTCACCCCTCCACTTT. This gives the protein CASSYSGSSPLHF.